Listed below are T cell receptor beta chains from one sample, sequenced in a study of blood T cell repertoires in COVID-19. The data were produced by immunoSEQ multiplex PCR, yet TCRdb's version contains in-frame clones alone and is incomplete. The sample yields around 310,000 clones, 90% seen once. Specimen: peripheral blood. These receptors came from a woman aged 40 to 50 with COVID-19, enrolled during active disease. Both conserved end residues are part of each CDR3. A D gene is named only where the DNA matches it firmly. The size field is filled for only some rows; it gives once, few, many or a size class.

TGTGCCAGCTCACCGCCAGTTGGCGGGGGCCGATACAATGAGCAGTTCTTC | CASSPPVGGGRYNEQFF | . | TRBJ2-1 | 17 | . | TRBV18
TGTGCCAGCAGCTACTCAGGGGGCTTTCACACTGAAGCTTTCTTT | CASSYSGGFHTEAFF | . | TRBJ1-1 | 15 | TRBD1 | TRBV11-2
TGTGCCAGCAGCCGGACAGTGGATACTGAAGCTTTCTTT | CASSRTVDTEAFF | . | TRBJ1-1 | 13 | . | TRBV6-6
TGTGCCAGCAGGGTTCCTTCAGGGGGCCAGGGCTACACCTTC | CASRVPSGGQGYTF | once | TRBJ1-2 | 14 | TRBD1 | TRBV6-5
TGTGCCAGCTCCCTGACAGCTAGCACAGATACGCAGTATTTT | CASSLTASTDTQYF | . | TRBJ2-3 | 14 | . | TRBV18
TGCGCCAGCAGCTTGGCGGGGACTAGCGCCAATGAGCAGTTCTTC | CASSLAGTSANEQFF | . | TRBJ2-1 | 15 | TRBD2 | TRBV5-1
TGTGCCAGTAGTCTGACAGGCCTCCCAGATACGCAGTATTTT | CASSLTGLPDTQYF | . | TRBJ2-3 | 14 | . | TRBV19
TGTGCCAGCAGTTCACCAACGTCCCGATCTAGTGAGCAGTTCTTC | CASSSPTSRSSEQFF | . | TRBJ2-1 | 15 | . | TRBV6-5
TGTGCCAGCAGCGTAGGGGACAGCGGCAATGAGCAGTTCTTC | CASSVGDSGNEQFF | . | TRBJ2-1 | 14 | TRBD1 | TRBV9
TGTGCCAGCAGGCAGACAGGGGGTAATGAAAAACTGTTTTTT | CASRQTGGNEKLFF | . | TRBJ1-4 | 14 | TRBD1 | TRBV6-5
TGTGCCAGCAGCTCCTATAGCAATCAGCCCCAGCATTTT | CASSSYSNQPQHF | . | TRBJ1-5 | 13 | . | TRBV5-5
TGTGCCAGCAGTTACTCGAGCCGGGGGGCCACTGAAGCTTTCTTT | CASSYSSRGATEAFF | . | TRBJ1-1 | 15 | . | TRBV6-2/TRBV6-3
TGTGCCTGGAGGATACCCGGGGGACTAGCGGGAGGTGGTGAGCAGTACTTC | CAWRIPGGLAGGGEQYF | . | TRBJ2-7 | 17 | TRBD2 | TRBV30
TGCGCCAGCAGCTTGGAAAGGGGCACCGGGGAGCTGTTTTTT | CASSLERGTGELFF | . | TRBJ2-2 | 14 | . | TRBV5-1
TGTGCCAGCTCACCTGACAGGGCAACCTTCAATGAGCAGTTCTTC | CASSPDRATFNEQFF | . | TRBJ2-1 | 15 | TRBD1 | TRBV18
TGTGCCAGCAGCTTAAGGGACAGGGTCTACAATGAGCAGTTCTTC | CASSLRDRVYNEQFF | . | TRBJ2-1 | 15 | TRBD1 | TRBV7-9
TGTGCCAGTAGGGCAGGGTTTCCCTATGGCTACACCTTC | CASRAGFPYGYTF | . | TRBJ1-2 | 13 | . | TRBV19
TGCGCCAGCAGCTTGATCGGCGGGGGGGCGAACACCGGGGAGCTGTTTTTT | CASSLIGGGANTGELFF | . | TRBJ2-2 | 17 | TRBD2 | TRBV5-1
TGCGCCAGCAGCTACCGCCAGATGAACACCGGGGAGCTGTTTTTT | CASSYRQMNTGELFF | . | TRBJ2-2 | 15 | . | TRBV5-1
TGTGCCAGCACGAATCCGGGACAGGGGGCCTCCGAGCAGTACTTC | CASTNPGQGASEQYF | . | TRBJ2-7 | 15 | TRBD1 | TRBV2
TGTGCCAGCAGCCCCGGGGGGGCCCTCTCTGGAAACACCATATATTTT | CASSPGGALSGNTIYF | . | TRBJ1-3 | 16 | . | TRBV28
TGTGCCAGCAGCTTGGGGAGAGTCACTCGAACAGATACGCAGTATTTT | CASSLGRVTRTDTQYF | . | TRBJ2-3 | 16 | . | TRBV5-8
TGTGCCAGCAGTCGTACTGGGACTGAGGAAGCTTTCTTT | CASSRTGTEEAFF | . | TRBJ1-1 | 13 | . | TRBV6-6
TGTGCCAGTAGTATCCGGGGGGTATACACTGAAGCTTTCTTT | CASSIRGVYTEAFF | . | TRBJ1-1 | 14 | . | TRBV19
TGTGCCAGCAGTTACGGGACAGTTTATTCGTATTATGGCTACACCTTC | CASSYGTVYSYYGYTF | . | TRBJ1-2 | 16 | TRBD1 | TRBV6-5
TGTGCCAGCAGCTTATGGACAGGGGGCACTAACTATGGCTACACCTTC | CASSLWTGGTNYGYTF | . | TRBJ1-2 | 16 | TRBD1 | TRBV7-9
TGTGCCAGCAGTTTAACTAGCGGGTCATACAATGAGCAGTTCTTC | CASSLTSGSYNEQFF | . | TRBJ2-1 | 15 | TRBD2 | TRBV28